This T cell receptor beta chain appears in the sequencing data of a study of T cells after yellow fever vaccination. One entry per CDR3 protein, called by TCRdb with MiXCR from the 5' RACE reads. In the table there are under 200,000 distinct CDR3 sequences, roughly 9.6% of which are singletons. Broader study findings: It was a small share of clonotypes that appeared in both CD4 and CD8 compartments. Most clones from primary vaccination were detected again post-booster (roughly 95% CD4, 88% CD8).

The sample holds many counts of this clonotype. As yet, its antigen is unknown. The CDR3 covers 16 residues. V shed 1 base, J shed 6 bases, and the junction held 6 bases outside the gene matches. Germline lookup yields CDR1 SEHNR and CDR2 FQNEAQ (reference sequence). The sequencing used CD8+ T cells sorted from PBMCs, collected 15 days after the yellow fever booster vaccination. This chain uses TRBV7-9 with TRBJ2-1; 10 bases align to TRBD1. The receptor's source is a man in his late teens or twenties who received the YFV17D yellow fever vaccine. Here the CDR3 reads CASSLGRTGGVNEQFF. The DNA of the CDR3 is TGTGCCAGCAGCTTAGGCCGGACAGGGGGAGTCAATGAGCAGTTCTTC.